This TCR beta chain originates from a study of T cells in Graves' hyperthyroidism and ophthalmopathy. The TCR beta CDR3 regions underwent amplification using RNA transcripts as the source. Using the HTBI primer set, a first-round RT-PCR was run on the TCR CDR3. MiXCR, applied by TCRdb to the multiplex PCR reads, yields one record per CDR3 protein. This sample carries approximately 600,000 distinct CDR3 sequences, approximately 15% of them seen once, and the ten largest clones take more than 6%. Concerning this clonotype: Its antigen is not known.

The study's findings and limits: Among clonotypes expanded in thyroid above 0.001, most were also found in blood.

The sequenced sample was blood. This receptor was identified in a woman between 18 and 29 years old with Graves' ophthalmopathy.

CDR3 region: CASTLLAGGSYEQYF. The CDR3 coding sequence is TGTGCCAGCACCCTTCTAGCGGGGGGTTCCTACGAGCAGTACTTC. The J gene is TRBJ2-7, the V gene TRBV6-1; 11 nucleotides align to TRBD2. With V trimmed by 7 bases and J by 1 base, 6 bases remained unmatched. The CDR3 sequence is 15 residues long. Germline V gene sequence: CDR1 MNHNS, CDR2 SASEGT.